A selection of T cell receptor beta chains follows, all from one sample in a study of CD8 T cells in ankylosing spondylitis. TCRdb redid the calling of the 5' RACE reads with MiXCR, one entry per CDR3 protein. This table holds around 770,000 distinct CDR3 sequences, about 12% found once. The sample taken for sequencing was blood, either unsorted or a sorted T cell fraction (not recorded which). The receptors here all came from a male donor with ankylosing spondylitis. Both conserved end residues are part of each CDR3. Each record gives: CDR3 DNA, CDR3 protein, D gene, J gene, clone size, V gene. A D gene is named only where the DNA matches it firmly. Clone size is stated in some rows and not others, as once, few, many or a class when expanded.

TGTGCCAGCAGCGCGGCGACAGGTCACCCCTACGAGCAGTACTTC | CASSAATGHPYEQYF | . | TRBJ2-7 | . | TRBV7-2
TGCAGTGCTAGGGGGGACAGGGGGCCCTACGAGCAGTACTTC | CSARGDRGPYEQYF | TRBD1 | TRBJ2-7 | many | TRBV20-1
TGTGCCAGCAGCGGACTAAGGGGCCCCGGCGAGCAGTACTTC | CASSGLRGPGEQYF | . | TRBJ2-7 | few | TRBV11-2
TGTGCCAGCAGCGAGGGTCTTCGGGAAAAACTGTTTTTT | CASSEGLREKLFF | . | TRBJ1-4 | . | TRBV9
TGCGCCAGCAGCTTGGCGGGACTAGCGGGGGGAGATACGCAGTATTTT | CASSLAGLAGGDTQYF | TRBD2 | TRBJ2-3 | . | TRBV5-1
TGTGCCAGCGTTGGAGTCGCAGATACGCAGTATTTT | CASVGVADTQYF | . | TRBJ2-3 | few | TRBV28
TGTGCCAGCAGCCGGGGGCAGGGTCCCGGGGAGCTGTTTTTT | CASSRGQGPGELFF | . | TRBJ2-2 | few | TRBV11-2
TGTGCCAGCAGCGCCCGGACGTTTCTAGGCACAGATACGCAGTATTTT | CASSARTFLGTDTQYF | . | TRBJ2-3 | few | TRBV7-9
TGCAGTGCCCGTAGCGGGAGTGGCGCCGAGACCCAGTACTTC | CSARSGSGAETQYF | TRBD2 | TRBJ2-5 | . | TRBV20-1
TGTGCCAGCAGTTACTCGTACGGGGGCGTTACTGAAGCTTTCTTT | CASSYSYGGVTEAFF | . | TRBJ1-1 | few | TRBV6-2/TRBV6-3
TGTGCCACCAGCAGAGATCTAAGCAGGCCCGGTGAAAAACTGTTTTTT | CATSRDLSRPGEKLFF | . | TRBJ1-4 | . | TRBV15
TGTGCCAGCAGTTTGGTTCGTCGGCTAGCGGATACCTACAATGAGCAGTTCTTC | CASSLVRRLADTYNEQFF | TRBD2 | TRBJ2-1 | few | TRBV12-3/TRBV12-4
TGCGCCAGCAGCTCTCGACCCAATTCACCCCTCCACTTT | CASSSRPNSPLHF | . | TRBJ1-6 | many | TRBV5-1
TGTGCCTGGAGTGTAGGCATCAGAAGCAATCAGCCCGAGCATTTT | CAWSVGIRSNQPEHF | . | TRBJ1-5 | . | TRBV30
TGTGCCAGCAGTTTACGGGCAGGGGAAGCTTTCTTT | CASSLRAGEAFF | . | TRBJ1-1 | . | TRBV6-5
TGTGCCAGCGAGGTACAGCTCGGAGCAATTGCTGAAGCTTTCTTT | CASEVQLGAIAEAFF | . | TRBJ1-1 | . | TRBV7-2
TGTGCCAGCTCACCAGTTATAGAGGCTCATACAGATACGCAGTATTTT | CASSPVIEAHTDTQYF | . | TRBJ2-3 | . | TRBV18
TGTGCCAGCAGCCGTCAGGCAGGGTCATCCCAAGAGACCCAGTACTTC | CASSRQAGSSQETQYF | . | TRBJ2-5 | few | TRBV7-2
TGCAGTGCTAGATGGGGGACACCTCATGAAAAACTGTTTTTT | CSARWGTPHEKLFF | . | TRBJ1-4 | . | TRBV20-1
TGTGCCAGCTCACCCGGGCTGTACCAAGAGACCCAGTACTTC | CASSPGLYQETQYF | . | TRBJ2-5 | many | TRBV18
TGTGCCAGCAGCGCCAGGCAAATGTCCTGGGAGCTGTTTTTT | CASSARQMSWELFF | . | TRBJ2-2 | . | TRBV7-2
TGTGCCAGCAGACCTTACTCCGGGTCTACTAGCACAGATACGCAGTATTTT | CASRPYSGSTSTDTQYF | . | TRBJ2-3 | . | TRBV28
TGCAGCGCCGGACTACTAGCGGGCATCAATGAGCAGTTCTTC | CSAGLLAGINEQFF | TRBD2 | TRBJ2-1 | once | TRBV29-1
TGTGCCAGCAGTTTTCGTAGGCTCACCCATCAGCCCCAGCATTTT | CASSFRRLTHQPQHF | . | TRBJ1-5 | many | TRBV6-2/TRBV6-3
TGTGCCAGCAGCTTATCGACAGCAGAGACCCAGTACTTC | CASSLSTAETQYF | . | TRBJ2-5 | few | TRBV7-2
TGTGCCTGGAGTGTATCGGGCGGGAGGATAGAGACCCAGTACTTC | CAWSVSGGRIETQYF | TRBD2 | TRBJ2-5 | . | TRBV30
TGTGCCACCAGTGAAGCTAGCGGGACCCGTACTTACAATGAGCAGTTCTTC | CATSEASGTRTYNEQFF | TRBD2 | TRBJ2-1 | few | TRBV24-1
TGCAGTGCTAGAGACCCTAGCGGGAGAAATGAGCAGTTCTTC | CSARDPSGRNEQFF | TRBD2 | TRBJ2-1 | few | TRBV20-1
TGTGCCAGCAGCGCCGATACAGGGGGAGAGACCCAGTACTTC | CASSADTGGETQYF | TRBD1 | TRBJ2-5 | few | TRBV7-3
TGTGCCAGCAGCCCCCCAAGAACAGGGGATGGGGAGACCCAGTACTTC | CASSPPRTGDGETQYF | TRBD1 | TRBJ2-5 | few | TRBV7-9
TGTGCCAGCAGCCCCCAGCGAACTAATGAAAAACTGTTTTTT | CASSPQRTNEKLFF | . | TRBJ1-4 | . | TRBV7-2
TGTGCCAGCAGCTTTATAACCTACGAGCAGTACTTC | CASSFITYEQYF | . | TRBJ2-7 | many | TRBV7-9
TGTGCCAGCAGCTACGTCCACAGCGACTATGGCTACACCTTC | CASSYVHSDYGYTF | . | TRBJ1-2 | . | TRBV7-2
TGTGCCAGCAGTTACTCGTCGTCAGGGGGCGGCTACACCTTC | CASSYSSSGGGYTF | TRBD1 | TRBJ1-2 | few | TRBV6-5
TGTGCCAGCAGTTGGGGCGGGACCCGTTATGAAAAACTGTTTTTT | CASSWGGTRYEKLFF | . | TRBJ1-4 | . | TRBV12-3/TRBV12-4
TGCAGTGCTAGCTTTTTGTGGACTAGCGGTTACAATGAGCAGTTCTTC | CSASFLWTSGYNEQFF | TRBD2 | TRBJ2-1 | many | TRBV20-1
TGCAGCGTGGGCAAAGTGCTGAACACTGAAGCTTTCTTT | CSVGKVLNTEAFF | . | TRBJ1-1 | many | TRBV29-1
TGTGCCAGCAGAGCGACAAGGGGCACTAATGAAAAACTGTTTTTT | CASRATRGTNEKLFF | . | TRBJ1-4 | . | TRBV12-3/TRBV12-4
TGTGCCAGCAGTGGAGTTCTAGGACAGGGGTCCTACGAGCAGTACTTC | CASSGVLGQGSYEQYF | TRBD1 | TRBJ2-7 | few | TRBV27
TGTGCCAGCAGCGCCTCGGGGGTGAACACTGAAGCTTTCTTT | CASSASGVNTEAFF | . | TRBJ1-1 | few | TRBV9
TGTGCCAGCAGCAGTAAGGTCTTTCCGTATGGCTACACCTTC | CASSSKVFPYGYTF | . | TRBJ1-2 | . | TRBV6-1
TGTGCCAGCAGCCCAGGCGGGTTGGCTCCCGGGGACACTGAAGCTTTCTTT | CASSPGGLAPGDTEAFF | . | TRBJ1-1 | few | TRBV7-2
TGTGCCAGCAGCGCGGGGGGGGGTCGAGAGACCCAGTACTTC | CASSAGGGRETQYF | TRBD2 | TRBJ2-5 | many | TRBV9